Included here is one T cell receptor (beta chain) sequence, with context. The record originates from a study of cytomegalovirus exposure and HLA in healthy donors. The study ran its PCR with 60 Vbeta and 13 Jbeta primers. Here immunoSEQ multiplex PCR was the method, and the copy in TCRdb shows in-frame clones only, minus some. The sample lists approximately 87,000 clones, 84% occurring once. This CDR3 region has 13 residues. Germline lookup yields CDR1 GTSNPN and CDR2 SVGIG (reference sequence). The trim removed 1 base at V and 9 bases at J, leaving 6 bases unmatched. The chain uses TRBV30 and TRBJ1-3; 7 bases agree with TRBD1. The sequence derives from a woman younger than 30 in good health and CMV-seropositive. The specimen was PBMCs. The CDR3 protein is CAWSAQQGSTIYF. CDR3 nucleotides: TGTGCCTGGAGTGCACAACAGGGGTCCACCATATATTTT.